The clone carrying this T cell receptor (beta chain) was picked up many times. The antigen is unknown. The entire patient cohort was treatment-naive prior to thyroid surgery. Original processing notes: A distant-metastasis classifier for papillary thyroid cancer was built using CDR3 differences across clinicopathological groups. MiXCR re-clonotyped the PCR reads for TCRdb. The authors' filters were not applied to this entry. The table includes over 25,000 clones, 15% detected once. Trimming stripped 1 base from V and 3 bases from J, with 13 bases between. The length of the CDR3 is 16 residues. Germline CDR1 and CDR2: SGHAT and FQDESV (reference sequence). This record belongs to a study of metastatic and nonmetastatic thyroid tumors. The overall study: Repertoire comparison spanned blood and tumor or nodule tissue of malignant and benign thyroid patients. Study-wide findings and caveats: Benign nodules reportedly had significantly lower TCR beta diversity than malignant thyroid tumors in blood and tumor.

Material: blood. V and J are TRBV11-1 and TRBJ2-1; a possible D gene is TRBD1 (6 bases). The receptor comes from a male donor with papillary thyroid cancer or a benign thyroid nodule (not recorded which). Some clones in this sample may be carry-over from other donors' samples. The DNA of the CDR3 is TGTGCCAGCAGCTTAGGGGAGACAGGCGTCTACAATGAGCAGTTCTTC. Residues: CASSLGETGVYNEQFF.